This TCR beta chain was found in a study of tumor and adjacent non-tumor tissue in lung cancer. The template was RNA from unsorted bulk tissue. In its sample, this clonotype was seen a few times. A much larger clone lies a single base off, so this may be a read error. TCRbeta libraries were built with three rounds of nested PCR, modified from ARM-PCR. Via MiXCR, TCRdb re-called the multiplex PCR reads, giving one row per CDR3 protein. The data hold some 100,000 distinct CDR3 sequences, with roughly 75% observed a single time. The CDR3 sequence is 16 residues long. Per the germline V gene, CDR1 is MNHNS and CDR2 is SASEGT.

The chain employs TRBV6-1 and TRBJ2-3; D could derive from TRBD1 or TRBD2 (7 bases each). Material: lung tumor tissue. This sequence was found in a woman aged 55-75 years with non-small cell lung cancer. In DNA, the CDR3 is TGTGCCAACAGTGAAAGAGCGGGGACAGGCACAGATACGCAGTATTTT. This gives the protein CANSERAGTGTDTQYF.